A single sample gave rise to the 23 T cell receptor beta chains below, sequenced in a study of blood T cells in healthy people across ages. A J-beta primer mix and a sample-barcoded 5' primer were used in a second PCR of roughly 6 to 12 cycles. Each CDR3 protein gets one entry after TCRdb re-called the 5' RACE reads with MiXCR. The sample lists some 1.1 million distinct CDR3 sequences, about two fifths occurring once. Material for sequencing was blood. The receptors stem from a man between 18 and 29 years old in good health.

This clonotype was counted a few times. The J gene is TRBJ2-5, the V gene TRBV29-1; weak D call: TRBD1 (6 bases). The CDR3 runs 16 residues. The ends were cut back, 2 bases at V and 2 bases at J, with 18 bases in the middle. Germline loops: CDR1 SQVTM, CDR2 ANQGSEA. The CDR3, as DNA: TGCAGCGTTGAACGATTTGGCGCAGGGGCACAAGAGACCCAGTACTTC. This gives the protein CSVERFGAGAQETQYF. The variable domain in full, with the rest retrieved from reference TRBV29-1 and TRBJ2-5, is SAVISQKPSRDICQRGTSLTIQCQVDSQVTMMFWYRQQPGQSLTLIATANQGSEATYESGFVIDKFPISRPNLTFSTLTVSNMSPEDSSIYLCSVERFGAGAQETQYFGPGTRLLVL.

In this sample, this clonotype turned up a few times. This chain connects TRBV2 to TRBJ1-5; no reliable D call. The CDR3 spans 13 residues. Trimming removed 6 bases at V and 6 bases at J, with 12 bases between. Germline CDR1 and CDR2: SNHLY and FYNNEI. The CDR3 loop is CASSPAGVQPQHF. DNA of the CDR3: TGTGCCAGCAGCCCCGCTGGCGTTCAGCCCCAGCATTTT.

There are many counts of this clonotype. The chain recombines TRBV10-3 with TRBJ1-2, with D uncertain. This CDR3 is built from 12 residues. Trimming stripped 2 bases from V and 5 bases from J, with 6 bases between. The germline V gene encodes CDR1 ENHRY and CDR2 SYGVKD. The CDR3 protein is CAISEREYGYTF. CDR3 coding DNA: TGTGCCATCAGTGAGAGGGAGTATGGCTACACCTTC.

The genes are TRBV20-1 and TRBJ1-5, with unresolved D. V lost 6 bases and J 2 bases, leaving 8 bases between the germline ends. The germline gives CDR1 DFQATT, CDR2 SNEGSKA (reference sequence). The CDR3 sequence is 12 residues long. The CDR3 nucleotides read TGCAGTGCCTTGGGTGGCAATCAGCCCCAGCATTTT. As protein: CSALGGNQPQHF.

The V call is TRBV9, the J call TRBJ2-5; D may be TRBD2 (5 bases). Looked up from germline, CDR1 is SGDLS and CDR2 is YYNGEE. The germline V and J ends were trimmed by 0 bases and 5 bases, with 11 bases remaining between them. The CDR3 is 14 amino acids. The CDR3 region is CASSVGGSAETQYF. For the CDR3, the DNA is TGTGCCAGCAGCGTAGGAGGTAGCGCCGAGACCCAGTACTTC.

This clonotype came up many times. No DNA is shown, since the ends of the CDR3 on it are uncertain; the CDR3 is the one TCRdb lists. V and J are TRBV6-5 and TRBJ1-2. Including both end residues, the CDR3 is 13 amino acids long. The germline V gene encodes CDR1 MNHEY and CDR2 SVGAGI. CDR3 loop: CASSTSGLYGYTF.

The chain combines TRBV20-1 with TRBJ2-5; no clear D. The V gene's germline CDR1 is DFQATT and CDR2 SNEGSKA (reference sequence). The CDR3 loop spans 12 amino acids. V lost 0 bases and J 9 bases, leaving 11 bases between the germline ends. The CDR3 nucleotides are TGCAGTGCTAGAGACCGGTCCGCGGCCCAGTACTTC. Its translation is CSARDRSAAQYF.

The chain links TRBV9 to TRBJ1-5, with TRBD1 as a possible D gene (6 bases). CDR1 is SGDLS and CDR2 is YYNGEE in the germline V gene. The CDR3 covers 15 residues. V lost 0 bases and J 5 bases, leaving 12 bases between the germline ends. The CDR3 reads CASSVGGDIDQPQHF. The DNA of the CDR3 is TGTGCCAGCAGCGTAGGAGGGGACATAGATCAGCCCCAGCATTTT.

This clonotype was counted once. This is likely a read error, given that the CDR3 carries no conserved phenylalanine or tryptophan at its end. The gene calls are TRBV6-1 and TRBJ2-6, with 7 bases that match TRBD1. CDR1 and CDR2 (germline): MNHNS, SASEGT. CDR3 size: 18 residues. V lost 5 bases, J lost 4 bases, and 14 bases stayed unmatched. CDR3: CASSPGTDLYGGANVLTL. In DNA form, the CDR3 reads TGTGCCAGCAGTCCGGGGACAGATCTATACGGAGGGGCCAACGTCCTGACTCTC.

The chain employs TRBV29-1 and TRBJ2-5; D might be TRBD1 (6 bases). Trimming removed 4 bases from V and 2 bases from J, with 14 bases in between. There are 14 residues in the CDR3. The germline V gene encodes CDR1 SQVTM and CDR2 ANQGSEA. The CDR3 spells CSVVMGAEQETQYF. In DNA form, the CDR3 reads TGCAGCGTTGTAATGGGGGCAGAACAAGAGACCCAGTACTTC.

This clonotype has a handful of counts. The chain combines TRBV6-2 or TRBV6-3 with TRBJ1-1; a weak D match, TRBD1 (5 bases). CDR1 is MNHEY, CDR2 SVGEGT, per germline. V was cut by 2 bases and J by 0 bases, with 13 bases left in between. There are 16 residues in the CDR3. CDR3 protein: CASSYDGTHMNTEAFF. CDR3 nucleotide sequence: TGTGCCAGCAGTTACGACGGGACCCATATGAACACTGAAGCTTTCTTT.

The CDR3: CSAEGGLAYTDTQYF. The CDR3 DNA reads as TGCAGTGCTGAGGGGGGGCTGGCTTACACAGATACGCAGTATTTT. The chain employs TRBV20-1 and TRBJ2-3; possibly TRBD2 for D (7 bases). This CDR3 region has 15 residues. The V and J ends lost 5 bases and 2 bases respectively, with 17 bases between them. Germline V CDR1 and CDR2: DFQATT, SNEGSKA (reference sequence).

This clonotype has only a few counts. The chain has TRBV7-2 and TRBJ2-5, with 10 bases that match TRBD1. J was trimmed by 4 bases and V by 2 bases; bases with no gene match: 4. CDR3 length equals 15 residues. Germline V lookup: CDR1 SGHTA, CDR2 FQGNSA. In nucleotides, the CDR3 is TGTGCCAGCAGCTTATCGGACAGGGGGTCAGAGACCCAGTACTTC. This sequence encodes CASSLSDRGSETQYF.

There are a few counts of this clonotype. V gene TRBV6-5 combines with J gene TRBJ1-2; D might be TRBD1 (5 bases). From germline, CDR1 is MNHEY and CDR2 SVGAGI. The ends were cut back, 4 bases at V and 4 bases at J, with 16 bases in the middle. The CDR3 consists of 15 residues. The CDR3 nucleotides read TGTGCCAGCAGTTCTCAGGACATTCAGGTCTATGGCTACACCTTC. Translation gives CASSSQDIQVYGYTF.

This clonotype was seen a few times. The V and J genes are TRBV4-2 and TRBJ2-3; 13 bases line up with TRBD2. This CDR3 is 17 amino acids long. Germline loops: CDR1 LGHNA, CDR2 YNFKEQ. The J segment lost 2 bases and the V segment lost 3 bases, leaving 5 bases of the junction unmatched. Written as DNA, the CDR3 is TGTGCCAGCAGCCAGTGGACTAGCGGGGGACACACAGATACGCAGTATTTT. This translates into CASSQWTSGGHTDTQYF.

This clonotype was seen only a few times. CDR3 sequence reads: CSAGRSYKSTDTQYF. CDR3 nucleotides: TGCAGTGCTGGGCGGAGTTACAAAAGCACAGATACGCAGTATTTT. J is TRBJ2-3 and V is TRBV20-1; D gene unclear. CDR1 is DFQATT and CDR2 is SNEGSKA in the germline V gene (reference sequence). This CDR3 contains 15 residues. Trimming cost V 5 bases and J 0 bases, with 15 bases left between them.

This clonotype showed up many times. The chain carries TRBV10-3 and TRBJ2-1; 9 bases map to TRBD1. The V gene's germline CDR1 is ENHRY and CDR2 SYGVKD. The CDR3 has 12 residues. The trim removed 11 bases at V and 8 bases at J, leaving 7 bases unmatched. CDR3 protein: CASGTGNDEQFF. As DNA, the CDR3 is TGTGCCTCAGGGACAGGGAACGATGAGCAGTTCTTC.

The gene calls are TRBV6-2 or TRBV6-3 and TRBJ2-3; no firm D call. CDR3 length: 14 residues. The germline V and J ends were trimmed by 4 bases and 2 bases, with 10 bases remaining between them. Germline V gene lookup returns CDR1 MNHEY and CDR2 SVGEGT. The CDR3 protein is CASSFHPDTDTQYF. CDR3 coding DNA: TGTGCCAGCAGTTTCCATCCGGACACAGATACGCAGTATTTT.

This clonotype was seen a few times. The chain combines TRBV7-2 with TRBJ1-1; tentative D call: TRBD1 (5 bases). Germline V gives CDR1 SGHTA, CDR2 FQGNSA. V was pared by 2 bases and J by 0 bases, with 16 bases between. The CDR3 is made up of 17 amino acids. CDR3 coding DNA: TGTGCCAGCAGCTTACAGCCAGGTCACAGGATGAACACTGAAGCTTTCTTT. Amino acids: CASSLQPGHRMNTEAFF.

Comment on this clonotype: Sequence at one end of the junction differs from germline and may be a read error. The chain uses TRBV20-1 and TRBJ2-3, with D unclear. Germline lookup yields CDR1 DFQATT and CDR2 SNEGSKA (reference sequence). The CDR3 is 12 amino acids. As DNA, the CDR3 is TGCGGTGCTGAAAACAGAGCAGATACGCAGTATTTT. Protein product: CGAENRADTQYF.

Many counts were recorded for this clonotype. The rearrangement joins TRBV27 to TRBJ1-2; D is undetermined. The ends were cut back, 6 bases at V and 4 bases at J, with 9 bases in the middle. CDR1 and CDR2 from the germline V gene are MNHEY and SMNVEV (reference sequence). The CDR3 has 12 amino acids. The CDR3 DNA reads as TGTGCCAGCAGCCATGAGGGCTATGGCTACACCTTC. Translating it yields CASSHEGYGYTF.

The chain combines TRBV30 with TRBJ2-5; tentative D call: TRBD1 (5 bases). The CDR3 loop spans 14 amino acids. Germline V gene data show CDR1 as GTSNPN and CDR2 as SVGIG (reference sequence). The V end lost 0 bases, the J end lost 6 bases, and 14 bases lay between the germline ends. The CDR3 sequence: CAWSVMDIRQTQYF. The CDR3 region has the DNA TGTGCCTGGAGTGTAATGGACATAAGGCAGACCCAGTACTTC.

This clonotype showed up many times. V usage is TRBV28 and J usage is TRBJ2-1; D is possibly TRBD1 (6 bases). The V end lost 5 bases, the J end lost 8 bases, and 16 bases lay between the germline ends. Germline assignment: CDR1 MDHEN and CDR2 SYDVKM. The CDR3 consists of 14 residues. CDR3 bases: TGTGCCAGCAGTCAAGATACAGGGCAGGATGAGCAGTTCTTC. Its translation is CASSQDTGQDEQFF.